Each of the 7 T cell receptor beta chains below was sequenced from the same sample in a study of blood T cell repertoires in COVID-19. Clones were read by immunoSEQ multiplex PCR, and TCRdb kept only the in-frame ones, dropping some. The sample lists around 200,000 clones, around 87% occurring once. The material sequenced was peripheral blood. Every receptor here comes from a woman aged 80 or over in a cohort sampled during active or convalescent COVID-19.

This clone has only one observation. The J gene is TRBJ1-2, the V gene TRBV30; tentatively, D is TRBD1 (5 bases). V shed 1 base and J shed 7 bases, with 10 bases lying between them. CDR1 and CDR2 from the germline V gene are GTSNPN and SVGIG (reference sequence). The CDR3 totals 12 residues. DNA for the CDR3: TGTGCCTGGAGTGGGGTTAGGGGTGGCTACACCTTC. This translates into CAWSGVRGGYTF.

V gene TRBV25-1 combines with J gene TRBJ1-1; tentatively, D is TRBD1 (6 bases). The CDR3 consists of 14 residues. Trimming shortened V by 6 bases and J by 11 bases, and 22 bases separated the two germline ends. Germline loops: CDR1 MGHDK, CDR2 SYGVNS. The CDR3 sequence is CASSQSRGGVRAFF. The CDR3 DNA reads TGTGCCAGCAGCCAGTCGAGGGGGGGCGTTCGGGCTTTCTTT. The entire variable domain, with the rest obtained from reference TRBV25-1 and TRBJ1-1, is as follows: EADIYQTPRYLVIGTGKKITLECSQTMGHDKMYWYQQDPGMELHLIHYSYGVNSTEKGDLSSESTVSRIRTEHFPLTLESARPSHTSQYLCASSQSRGGVRAFFGQGTRLTVV.

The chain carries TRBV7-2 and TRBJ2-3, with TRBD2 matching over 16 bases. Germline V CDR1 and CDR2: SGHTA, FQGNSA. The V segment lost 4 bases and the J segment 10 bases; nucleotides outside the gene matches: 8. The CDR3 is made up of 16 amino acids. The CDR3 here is CASSSGLAGGLNAQYF. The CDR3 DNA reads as TGTGCCAGCAGCTCGGGACTAGCGGGGGGGCTCAATGCGCAGTATTTT. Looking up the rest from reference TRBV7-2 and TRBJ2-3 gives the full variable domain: GAGVSQSPSNKVTEKGKDVELRCDPISGHTALYWYRQSLGQGLEFLIYFQGNSAPDKSGLPSDRFSAERTGGSVSTLTIQRTQQEDSAVYLCASSSGLAGGLNAQYFGPGTRLTVL.

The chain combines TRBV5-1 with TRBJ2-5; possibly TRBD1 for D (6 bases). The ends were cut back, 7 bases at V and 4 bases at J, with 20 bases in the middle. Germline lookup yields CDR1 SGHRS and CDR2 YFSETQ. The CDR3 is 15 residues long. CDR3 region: CASLESGRGSETQYF. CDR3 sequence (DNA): TGCGCCAGCTTGGAATCCGGTAGGGGGTCAGAGACCCAGTACTTC.

The CDR3 coding sequence is TGTGCCAGCTCACCAAGGGGAAGAGGGGACTCCGGGGAGCTGTTTTTT. It codes for CASSPRGRGDSGELFF. J is TRBJ2-2 and V is TRBV18, with a weak D call TRBD2 (6 bases). V lost 2 bases, J lost 6 bases, and 16 bases lay in between. Germline V gives CDR1 KGHSH, CDR2 LQKENI. The CDR3 is 16 residues long.

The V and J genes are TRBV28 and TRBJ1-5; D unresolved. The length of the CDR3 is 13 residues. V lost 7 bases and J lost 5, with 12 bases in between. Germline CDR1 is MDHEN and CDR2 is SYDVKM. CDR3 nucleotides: TGTGCCAGCATCCCCGCCGGGGATCAGCCCCAGCATTTT. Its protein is CASIPAGDQPQHF.

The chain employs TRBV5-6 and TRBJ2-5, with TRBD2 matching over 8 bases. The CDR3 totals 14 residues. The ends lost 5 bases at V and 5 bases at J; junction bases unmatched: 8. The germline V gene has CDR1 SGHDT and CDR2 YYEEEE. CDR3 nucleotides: TGTGCCAGCAGGGCGGGACTAGGGGAGGAGACCCAGTACTTC. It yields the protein CASRAGLGEETQYF. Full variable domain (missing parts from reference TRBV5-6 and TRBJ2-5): DAGVTQSPTHLIKTRGQQVTLRCSPKSGHDTVSWYQQALGQGPQFIFQYYEEEERQRGNFPDRFSGHQFPNYSSELNVNALLLGDSALYLCASRAGLGEETQYFGPGTRLLVL.